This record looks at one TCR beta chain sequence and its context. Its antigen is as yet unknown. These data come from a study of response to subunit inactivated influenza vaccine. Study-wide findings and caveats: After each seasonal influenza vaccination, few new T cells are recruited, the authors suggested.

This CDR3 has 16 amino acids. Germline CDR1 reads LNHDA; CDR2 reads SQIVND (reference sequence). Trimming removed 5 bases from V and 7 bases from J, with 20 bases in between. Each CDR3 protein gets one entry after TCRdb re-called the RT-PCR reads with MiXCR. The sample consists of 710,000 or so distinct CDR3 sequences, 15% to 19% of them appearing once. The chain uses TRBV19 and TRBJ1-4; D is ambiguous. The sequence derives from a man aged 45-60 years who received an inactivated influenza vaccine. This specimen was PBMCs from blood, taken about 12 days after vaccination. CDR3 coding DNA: TGTGCCAGTAGTCCTCCTGGCGTCCCGGTGGGTGAAAAACTGTTTTTT. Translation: CASSPPGVPVGEKLFF.